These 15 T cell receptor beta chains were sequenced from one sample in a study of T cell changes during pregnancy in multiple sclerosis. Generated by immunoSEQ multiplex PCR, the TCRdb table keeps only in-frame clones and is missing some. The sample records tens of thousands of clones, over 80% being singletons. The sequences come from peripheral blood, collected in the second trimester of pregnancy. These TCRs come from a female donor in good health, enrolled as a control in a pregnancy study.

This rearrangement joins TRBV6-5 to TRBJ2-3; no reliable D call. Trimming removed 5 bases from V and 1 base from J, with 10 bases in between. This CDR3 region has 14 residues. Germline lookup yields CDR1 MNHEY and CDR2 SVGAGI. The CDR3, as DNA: TGTGCCAGCAGTCCGAGACAAGGCACAGATACGCAGTATTTT. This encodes CASSPRQGTDTQYF.

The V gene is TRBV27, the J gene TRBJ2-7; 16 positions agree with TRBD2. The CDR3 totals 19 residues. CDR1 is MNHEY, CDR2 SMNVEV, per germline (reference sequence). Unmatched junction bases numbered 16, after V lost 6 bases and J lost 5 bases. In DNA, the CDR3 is TGTGCCAGCAGCGCTGTCCCTCCGGGACTAGCGGGAGGGCGTGACGAGCAGTACTTC. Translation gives CASSAVPPGLAGGRDEQYF.

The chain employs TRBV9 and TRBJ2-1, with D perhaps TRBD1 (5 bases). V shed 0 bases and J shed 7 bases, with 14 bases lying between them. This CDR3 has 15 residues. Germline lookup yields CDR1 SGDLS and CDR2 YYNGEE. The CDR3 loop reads CASSVEQERWNEQFF. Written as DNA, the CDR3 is TGTGCCAGCAGCGTAGAACAGGAGAGGTGGAATGAGCAGTTCTTC.

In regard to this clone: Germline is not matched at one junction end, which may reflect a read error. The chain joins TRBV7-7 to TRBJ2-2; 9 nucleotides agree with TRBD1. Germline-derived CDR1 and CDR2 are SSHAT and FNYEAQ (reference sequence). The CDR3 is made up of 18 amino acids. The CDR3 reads CASSASLSGQGNTGELFF. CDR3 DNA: TGTGCTAGCAGCGCCTCTCTTTCGGGACAGGGGAACACCGGGGAGCTGTTTTTT.

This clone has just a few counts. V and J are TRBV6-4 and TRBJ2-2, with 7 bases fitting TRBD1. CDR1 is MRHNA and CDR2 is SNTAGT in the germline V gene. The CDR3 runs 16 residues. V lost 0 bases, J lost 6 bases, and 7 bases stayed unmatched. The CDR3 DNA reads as TGTGCCAGCAGTGACTCGATGGACAGGATGGCCGGGGAGCTGTTTTTT. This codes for CASSDSMDRMAGELFF.

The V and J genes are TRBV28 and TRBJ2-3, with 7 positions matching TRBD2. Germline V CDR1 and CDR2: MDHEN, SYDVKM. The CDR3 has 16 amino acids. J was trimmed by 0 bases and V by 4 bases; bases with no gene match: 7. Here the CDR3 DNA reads TGTGCCAGCAGTTCCCGACTAGCCCCTAGCACAGATACGCAGTATTTT. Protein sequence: CASSSRLAPSTDTQYF. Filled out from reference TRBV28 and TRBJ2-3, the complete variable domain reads DVKVTQSSRYLVKRTGEKVFLECVQDMDHENMFWYRQDPGLGLRLIYFSYDVKMKEKGDIPEGYSVSREKKERFSLILESASTNQTSMYLCASSSRLAPSTDTQYFGPGTRLTVL.

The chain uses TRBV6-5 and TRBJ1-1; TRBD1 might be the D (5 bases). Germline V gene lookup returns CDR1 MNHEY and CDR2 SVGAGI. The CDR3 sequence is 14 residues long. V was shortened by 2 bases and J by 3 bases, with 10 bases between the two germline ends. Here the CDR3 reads CASSYAWGDTEAFF. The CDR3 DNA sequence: TGTGCCAGCAGTTACGCCTGGGGGGACACTGAAGCTTTCTTT.

CDR3 nucleotides: TGTGCCAGCAGCGCGGAGGGTGGGGCCTACGAGCAGTACTTC. Amino acids: CASSAEGGAYEQYF. This chain links TRBV9 with TRBJ2-7, with D possibly TRBD2 on 6 matching bases. The germline V and J ends were trimmed by 3 bases and 2 bases, with 12 bases remaining between them. CDR1 and CDR2 from the germline V gene are SGDLS and YYNGEE. The CDR3 sequence is 14 residues long.

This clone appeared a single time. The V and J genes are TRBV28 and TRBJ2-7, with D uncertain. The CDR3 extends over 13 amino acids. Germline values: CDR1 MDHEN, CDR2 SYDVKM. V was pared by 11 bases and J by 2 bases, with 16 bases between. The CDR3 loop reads CAHAPENPYEQYF. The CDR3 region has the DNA TGTGCCCACGCCCCAGAAAACCCCTACGAGCAGTACTTC.

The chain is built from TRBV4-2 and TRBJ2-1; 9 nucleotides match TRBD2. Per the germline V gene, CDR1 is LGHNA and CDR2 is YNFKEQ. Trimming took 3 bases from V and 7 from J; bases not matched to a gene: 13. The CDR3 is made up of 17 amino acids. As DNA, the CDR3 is TGTGCCAGCAGCCAGAGGCGCCTTAGCGGGAGTGTAAATGAGCAGTTCTTC. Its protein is CASSQRRLSGSVNEQFF.

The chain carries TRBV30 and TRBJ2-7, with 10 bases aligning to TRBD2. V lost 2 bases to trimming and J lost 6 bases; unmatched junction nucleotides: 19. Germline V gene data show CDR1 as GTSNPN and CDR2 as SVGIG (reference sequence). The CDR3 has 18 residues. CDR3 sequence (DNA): TGTGCCTGGAGTAAGGGGCGGTTCCTAGCGGGAGACAGCAGCGAGCAGTACTTC. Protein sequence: CAWSKGRFLAGDSSEQYF.

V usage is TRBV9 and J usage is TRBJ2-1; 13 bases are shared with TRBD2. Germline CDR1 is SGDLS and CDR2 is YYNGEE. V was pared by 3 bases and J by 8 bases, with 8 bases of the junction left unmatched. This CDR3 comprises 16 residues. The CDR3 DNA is TGTGCCAGCAGCGGAACTGGACTAGCGGGAGTGTATGAGCAGTTCTTC. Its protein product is CASSGTGLAGVYEQFF.

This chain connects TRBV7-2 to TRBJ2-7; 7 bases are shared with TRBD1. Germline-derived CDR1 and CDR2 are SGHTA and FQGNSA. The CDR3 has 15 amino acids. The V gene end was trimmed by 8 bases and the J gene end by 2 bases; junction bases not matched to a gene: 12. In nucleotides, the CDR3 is TGTGCCAGCCGAACAGGGGCGTCGCCTACCTACGAGCAGTACTTC. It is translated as CASRTGASPTYEQYF. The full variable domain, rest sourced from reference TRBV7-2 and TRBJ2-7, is GAGVSQSPSNKVTEKGKDVELRCDPISGHTALYWYRQSLGQGLEFLIYFQGNSAPDKSGLPSDRFSAERTGGSVSTLTIQRTQQEDSAVYLCASRTGASPTYEQYFGPGTRLTVT.

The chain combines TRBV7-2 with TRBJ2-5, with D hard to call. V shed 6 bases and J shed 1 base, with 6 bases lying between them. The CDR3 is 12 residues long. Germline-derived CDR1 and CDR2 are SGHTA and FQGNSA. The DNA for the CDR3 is TGTGCCAGCAGTTTCCTCCAAGAGACCCAGTACTTC. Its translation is CASSFLQETQYF.

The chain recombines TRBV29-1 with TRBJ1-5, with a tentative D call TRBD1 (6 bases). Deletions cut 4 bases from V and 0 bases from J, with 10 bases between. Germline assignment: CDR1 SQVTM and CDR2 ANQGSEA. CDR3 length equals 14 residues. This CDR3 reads CSVGTGNSNQPQHF. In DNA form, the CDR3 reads TGCAGCGTTGGTACAGGGAATAGCAATCAGCCCCAGCATTTT.